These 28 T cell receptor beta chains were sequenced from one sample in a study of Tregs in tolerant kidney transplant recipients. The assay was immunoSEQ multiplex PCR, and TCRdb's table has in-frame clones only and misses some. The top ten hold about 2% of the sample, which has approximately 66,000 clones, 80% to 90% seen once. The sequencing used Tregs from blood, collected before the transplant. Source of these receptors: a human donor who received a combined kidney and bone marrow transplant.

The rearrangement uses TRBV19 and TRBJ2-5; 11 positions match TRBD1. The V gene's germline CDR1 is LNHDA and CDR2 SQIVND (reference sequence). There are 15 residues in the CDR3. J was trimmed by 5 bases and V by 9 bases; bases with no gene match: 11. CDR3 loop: CASTPGQGAWETQYF. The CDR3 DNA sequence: TGTGCCAGCACCCCTGGACAGGGGGCATGGGAGACCCAGTACTTC.

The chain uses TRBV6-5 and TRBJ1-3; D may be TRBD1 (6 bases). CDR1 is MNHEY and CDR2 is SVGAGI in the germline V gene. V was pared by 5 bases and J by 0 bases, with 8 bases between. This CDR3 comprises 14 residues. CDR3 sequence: CASSRDISGNTIYF. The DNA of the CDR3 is TGTGCCAGCAGTAGGGACATCTCTGGAAACACCATATATTTT.

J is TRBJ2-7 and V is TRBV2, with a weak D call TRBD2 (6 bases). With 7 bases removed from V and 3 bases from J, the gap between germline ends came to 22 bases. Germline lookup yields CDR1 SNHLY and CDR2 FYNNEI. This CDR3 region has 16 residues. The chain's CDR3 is CASTPIRGRSRYEQYF. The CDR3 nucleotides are TGTGCCAGCACCCCGATCAGAGGGAGGTCGCGCTACGAGCAGTACTTC.

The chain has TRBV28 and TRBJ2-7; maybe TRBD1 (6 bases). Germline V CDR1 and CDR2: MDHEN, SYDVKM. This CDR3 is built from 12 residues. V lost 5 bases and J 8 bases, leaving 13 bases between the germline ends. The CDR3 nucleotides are TGTGCCAGCAGTCCCGTAGGGGGTCAGCAGTACTTC. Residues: CASSPVGGQQYF.

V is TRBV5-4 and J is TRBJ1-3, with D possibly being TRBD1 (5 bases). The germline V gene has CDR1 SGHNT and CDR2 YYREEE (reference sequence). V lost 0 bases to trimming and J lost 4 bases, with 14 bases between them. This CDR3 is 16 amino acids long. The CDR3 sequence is CASSLVSAGSGNTIYF. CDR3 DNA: TGTGCCAGCAGCTTGGTGTCGGCAGGGTCCGGAAACACCATATATTTT.

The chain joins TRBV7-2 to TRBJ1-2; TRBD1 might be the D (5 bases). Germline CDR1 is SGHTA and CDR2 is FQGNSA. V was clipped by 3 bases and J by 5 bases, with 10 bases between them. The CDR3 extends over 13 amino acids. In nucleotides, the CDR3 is TGTGCCAGCAGCTTGGGGGGAGAGTATGGCTACACCTTC. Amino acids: CASSLGGEYGYTF.

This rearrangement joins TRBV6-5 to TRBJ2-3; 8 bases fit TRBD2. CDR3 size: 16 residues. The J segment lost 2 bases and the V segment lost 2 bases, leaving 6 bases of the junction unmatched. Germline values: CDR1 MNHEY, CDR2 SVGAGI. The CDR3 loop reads CASSYLGLGYTDTQYF. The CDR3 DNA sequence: TGTGCCAGCAGTTACCTGGGACTAGGCTACACAGATACGCAGTATTTT.

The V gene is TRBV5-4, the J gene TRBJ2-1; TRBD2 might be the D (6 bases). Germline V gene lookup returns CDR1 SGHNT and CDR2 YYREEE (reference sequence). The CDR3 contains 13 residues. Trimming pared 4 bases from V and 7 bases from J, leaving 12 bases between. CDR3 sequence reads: CASSPNAGNEQFF. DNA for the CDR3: TGTGCCAGCAGCCCCAATGCGGGGAATGAGCAGTTCTTC.

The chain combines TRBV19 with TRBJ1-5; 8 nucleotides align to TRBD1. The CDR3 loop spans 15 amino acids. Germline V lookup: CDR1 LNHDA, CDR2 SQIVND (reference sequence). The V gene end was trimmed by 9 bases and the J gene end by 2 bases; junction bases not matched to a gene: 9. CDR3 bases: TGTGCCAGCTCACAGGGGGTGTCTGGCAATCAGCCCCAGCATTTT. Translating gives CASSQGVSGNQPQHF.

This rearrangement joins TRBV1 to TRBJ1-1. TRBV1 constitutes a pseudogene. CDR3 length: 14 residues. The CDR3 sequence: CTSSQGTAQTEAFF. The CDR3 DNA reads TGCACCAGCAGCCAAGGGACGGCCCAGACTGAAGCTTTCTTT.

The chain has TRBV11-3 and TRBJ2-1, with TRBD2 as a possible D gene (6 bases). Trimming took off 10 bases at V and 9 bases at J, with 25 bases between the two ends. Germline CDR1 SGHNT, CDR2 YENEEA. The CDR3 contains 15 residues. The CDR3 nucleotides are TGTGCCACCCCCCAAGGGGACTGGAGCCAGGGTGAGCAGTTCTTC. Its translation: CATPQGDWSQGEQFF.

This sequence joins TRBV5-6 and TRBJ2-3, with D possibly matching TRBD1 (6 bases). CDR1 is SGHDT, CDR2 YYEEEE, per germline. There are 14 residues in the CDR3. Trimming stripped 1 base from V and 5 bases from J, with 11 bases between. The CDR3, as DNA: TGTGCCAGCAGCTTGCAGGGGCTTGGAGATACGCAGTATTTT. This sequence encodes CASSLQGLGDTQYF.

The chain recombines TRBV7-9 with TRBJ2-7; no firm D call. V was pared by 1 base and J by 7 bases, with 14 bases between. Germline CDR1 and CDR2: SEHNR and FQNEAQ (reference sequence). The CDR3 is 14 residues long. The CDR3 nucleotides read TGTGCCAGCAGCTTAGACCTCAGTCATTCGGAGCAGTACTTC. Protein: CASSLDLSHSEQYF.

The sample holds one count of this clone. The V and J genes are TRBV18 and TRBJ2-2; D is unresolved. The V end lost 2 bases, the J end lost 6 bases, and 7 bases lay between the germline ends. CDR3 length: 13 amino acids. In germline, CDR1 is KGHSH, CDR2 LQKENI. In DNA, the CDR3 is TGTGCCAGCTCACCATTTGTCTCCGGGGAGCTGTTTTTT. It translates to CASSPFVSGELFF.

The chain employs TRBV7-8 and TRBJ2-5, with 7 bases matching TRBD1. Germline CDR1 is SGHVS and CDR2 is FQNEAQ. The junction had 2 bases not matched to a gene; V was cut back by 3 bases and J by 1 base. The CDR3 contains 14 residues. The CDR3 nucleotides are TGTGCCAGCAGCTTCGGGACAGCCCAAGAGACCCAGTACTTC. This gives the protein CASSFGTAQETQYF.

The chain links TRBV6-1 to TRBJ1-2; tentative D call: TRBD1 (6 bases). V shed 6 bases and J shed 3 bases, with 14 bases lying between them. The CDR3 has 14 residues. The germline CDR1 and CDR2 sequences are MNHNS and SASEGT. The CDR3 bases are TGTGCCAGCAGCAAGCCCGGGACATACTATGGCTACACCTTC. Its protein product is CASSKPGTYYGYTF.

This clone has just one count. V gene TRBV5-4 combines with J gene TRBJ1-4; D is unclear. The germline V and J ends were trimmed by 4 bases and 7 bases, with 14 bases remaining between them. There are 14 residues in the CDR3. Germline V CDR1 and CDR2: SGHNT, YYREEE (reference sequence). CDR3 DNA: TGTGCCAGCAGCCCCGTGGGGTCTGGTGAAAAACTGTTTTTT. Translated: CASSPVGSGEKLFF.

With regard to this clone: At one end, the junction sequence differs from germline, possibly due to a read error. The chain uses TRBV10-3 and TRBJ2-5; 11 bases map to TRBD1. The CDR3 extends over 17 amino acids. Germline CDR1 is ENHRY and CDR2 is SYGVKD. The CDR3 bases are TGTGCCATCAGTGAGTCGACTAGGACAGGGGGCCAAGGGACCCAGTACTTC. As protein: CAISESTRTGGQGTQYF.

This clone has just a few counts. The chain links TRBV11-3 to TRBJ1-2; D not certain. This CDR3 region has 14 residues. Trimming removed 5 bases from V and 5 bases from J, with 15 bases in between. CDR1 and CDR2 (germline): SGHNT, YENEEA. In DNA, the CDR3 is TGTGCCAGCAGCCCGGGCCTCAATTCATATGGCTACACCTTC. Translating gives CASSPGLNSYGYTF.

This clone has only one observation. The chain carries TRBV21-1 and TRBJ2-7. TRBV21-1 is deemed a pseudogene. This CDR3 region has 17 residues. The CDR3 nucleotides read TGTGCCAGCAGCCCCCATAGAGGGGGGATTTTCTCCTACGAGCAGTACTTC. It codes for CASSPHRGGIFSYEQYF.

The CDR3 nucleotides read TGTGCCAGCAGTCCCCGGGACAGGGCCTACGAGCAGTACTTC. It is translated as CASSPRDRAYEQYF. The chain recombines TRBV27 with TRBJ2-7, with 9 bases matching TRBD1. V shed 5 bases and J 2 bases; nucleotides not matched to a gene: 4. Germline loops: CDR1 MNHEY, CDR2 SMNVEV (reference sequence). The CDR3 consists of 14 residues.

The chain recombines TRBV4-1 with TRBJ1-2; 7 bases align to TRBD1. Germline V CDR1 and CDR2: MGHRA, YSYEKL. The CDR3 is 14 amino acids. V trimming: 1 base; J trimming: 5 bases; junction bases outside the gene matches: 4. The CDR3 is CASSQVQGKYGYTF. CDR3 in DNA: TGCGCCAGCAGCCAAGTACAGGGGAAGTATGGCTACACCTTC.

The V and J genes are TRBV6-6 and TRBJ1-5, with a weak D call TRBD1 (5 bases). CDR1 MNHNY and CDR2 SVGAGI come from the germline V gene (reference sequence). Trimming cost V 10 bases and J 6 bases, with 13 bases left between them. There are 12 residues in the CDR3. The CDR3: CATRQGGQPQHF. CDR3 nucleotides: TGTGCCACCAGGCAGGGTGGTCAGCCCCAGCATTTT.

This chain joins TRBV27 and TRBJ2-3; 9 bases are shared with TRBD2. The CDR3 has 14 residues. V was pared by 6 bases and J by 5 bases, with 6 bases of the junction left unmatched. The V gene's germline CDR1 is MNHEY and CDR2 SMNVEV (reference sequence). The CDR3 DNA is TGTGCCAGCAGACTTCTAGCGGGAATAGATACGCAGTATTTT. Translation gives CASRLLAGIDTQYF.

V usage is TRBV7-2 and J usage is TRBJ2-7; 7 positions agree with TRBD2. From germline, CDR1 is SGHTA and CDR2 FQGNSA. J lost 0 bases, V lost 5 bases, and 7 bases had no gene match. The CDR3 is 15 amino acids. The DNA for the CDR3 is TGTGCCAGCAGCCGTCCCCGGGGGGTCTCCTACGAGCAGTACTTC. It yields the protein CASSRPRGVSYEQYF.

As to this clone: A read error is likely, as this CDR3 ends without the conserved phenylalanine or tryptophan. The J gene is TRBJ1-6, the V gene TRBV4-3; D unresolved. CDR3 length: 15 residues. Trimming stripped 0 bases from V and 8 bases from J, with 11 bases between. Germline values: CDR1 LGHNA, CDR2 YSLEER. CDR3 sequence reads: CASSQDTLKYSPLHL. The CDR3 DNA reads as TGCGCCAGCAGCCAAGATACCCTGAAGTATTCACCCCTCCACCTT.

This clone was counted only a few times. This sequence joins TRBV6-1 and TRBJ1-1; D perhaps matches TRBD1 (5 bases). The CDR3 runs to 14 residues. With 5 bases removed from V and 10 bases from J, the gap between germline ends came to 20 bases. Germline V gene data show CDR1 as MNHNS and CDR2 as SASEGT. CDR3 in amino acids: CASSPPPRGQGAFF. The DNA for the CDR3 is TGTGCCAGCAGTCCCCCACCTCGAGGCCAGGGAGCTTTCTTT.

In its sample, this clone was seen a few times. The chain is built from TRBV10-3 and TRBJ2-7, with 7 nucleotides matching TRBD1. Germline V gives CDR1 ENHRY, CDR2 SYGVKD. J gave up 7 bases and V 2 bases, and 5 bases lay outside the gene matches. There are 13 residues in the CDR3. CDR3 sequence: CAISEKPGGEQYF. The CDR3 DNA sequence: TGTGCCATCAGTGAGAAACCAGGGGGAGAGCAGTACTTC.